The 15 T cell receptor beta chains given below trace back to one sample, sequenced in a study of blood T cell repertoires in COVID-19. Data came from immunoSEQ multiplex PCR; TCRdb stores just in-frame clones and leaves some out. There are 300,000 to 400,000 clones in the sample; just over 85% occur only once, and approximately 4% lies in the top ten. The specimen was PBMCs or T cells enriched from blood (not recorded which). All receptors derive from a middle-aged woman with acute COVID-19.

V gene TRBV6-6 combines with J gene TRBJ1-4; no firm D call. With 8 bases removed from V and 7 bases from J, the gap between germline ends came to 11 bases. This CDR3 spans 12 amino acids. Germline CDR1 MNHNY, CDR2 SVGAGI (reference sequence). The CDR3 here is CASAPGSEKLFF. In DNA form, the CDR3 reads TGTGCCAGCGCTCCCGGGTCTGAAAAACTGTTTTTT.

This chain uses TRBV6-5 with TRBJ1-1; D is uncertain. V dropped 6 bases and J dropped 1 base, with 15 bases sitting between them. The germline V gene has CDR1 MNHEY and CDR2 SVGAGI. The CDR3 spans 15 residues. Written as DNA, the CDR3 is TGTGCCAGCAGGCCCGGCGGACTAACGAACACTGAAGCTTTCTTT. Translation gives CASRPGGLTNTEAFF.

The chain employs TRBV5-1 and TRBJ2-3; TRBD1 matches at 9 bases. CDR1 and CDR2 from the germline V gene are SGHRS and YFSETQ. V lost 3 bases and J lost 5; bases outside the gene matches: 7. The CDR3 is 15 amino acids. CDR3 in DNA: TGCGCCAGCAGCTACTGGACAGGGGATGGAGATACGCAGTATTTT. This gives the protein CASSYWTGDGDTQYF.

CDR3 in amino acids: CASSLGPSATYEQYF. The CDR3 DNA sequence: TGTGCCAGCAGCCTAGGACCTAGCGCCACCTACGAGCAGTACTTC. The chain uses TRBV7-2 and TRBJ2-7; D possibly corresponds to TRBD2 (6 bases). This CDR3 spans 15 amino acids. V was shortened by 5 bases and J by 2 bases, with 16 bases between the two germline ends. Germline CDR1 and CDR2: SGHTA and FQGNSA. Full variable domain (outside the CDR3, taken from reference TRBV7-2 and TRBJ2-7): GAGVSQSPSNKVTEKGKDVELRCDPISGHTALYWYRQSLGQGLEFLIYFQGNSAPDKSGLPSDRFSAERTGGSVSTLTIQRTQQEDSAVYLCASSLGPSATYEQYFGPGTRLTVT.

CDR3 sequence (DNA): TGTGCCAGCTCACCACCCGGGCGGGGGGTCTATCTGAACAATGAGCAGTTCTTC. The encoded protein is CASSPPGRGVYLNNEQFF. The V gene is TRBV18, the J gene TRBJ2-1; 8 bases match TRBD2. The CDR3 has 18 residues. The V segment lost 0 bases and the J segment 5 bases; nucleotides outside the gene matches: 12. Germline V gives CDR1 KGHSH, CDR2 LQKENI.

V and J are TRBV5-1 and TRBJ1-5, with TRBD1 identical over 7 bases. This CDR3 comprises 16 residues. The germline V gene encodes CDR1 SGHRS and CDR2 YFSETQ. Trimming removed 0 bases from V and 3 bases from J; junction bases left unmatched: 6. Here the CDR3 reads CASSLEGQSHNQPQHF. Here the CDR3 DNA reads TGCGCCAGCAGCTTGGAGGGACAGAGCCACAATCAGCCCCAGCATTTT.

This rearrangement joins TRBV11-2 to TRBJ1-2; D gene ambiguous. The CDR3 contains 13 residues. Germline V gene lookup returns CDR1 SGHAT and CDR2 FQNNGV. V was pared by 0 bases and J by 7 bases, with 9 bases between. This chain's CDR3 is CASSLDRSVGYTF. The CDR3 region has the DNA TGTGCCAGCAGCTTAGACAGGTCGGTTGGCTACACCTTC.

This sequence joins TRBV18 and TRBJ2-1; TRBD2 aligns across 12 bases. The CDR3 is 16 amino acids. Germline V gene lookup returns CDR1 KGHSH and CDR2 LQKENI. The ends lost 3 bases at V and 7 bases at J; junction bases unmatched: 7. CDR3 sequence reads: CASSPQLLAGGNEQFF. CDR3 coding DNA: TGTGCCAGCTCACCCCAACTACTAGCGGGAGGAAATGAGCAGTTCTTC. Using reference TRBV18 and TRBJ2-1 for the parts outside the CDR3, the full variable domain is NAGVMQNPRHLVRRRGQEARLRCSPMKGHSHVYWYRQLPEEGLKFMVYLQKENIIDESGMPKERFSAEFPKEGPSILRIQQVVRGDSAAYFCASSPQLLAGGNEQFFGPGTRLTVL.

The chain is built from TRBV27 and TRBJ2-7, with 13 bases fitting TRBD2. V lost 2 bases, J lost 2 bases, and 9 bases stayed unmatched. Germline V gives CDR1 MNHEY, CDR2 SMNVEV (reference sequence). The CDR3 covers 18 residues. CDR3 region: CASSLRLGTSGVAYEQYF. For the CDR3, the DNA is TGTGCCAGCAGTTTACGATTGGGGACTAGCGGGGTAGCCTACGAGCAGTACTTC.

The rearrangement joins TRBV5-4 to TRBJ1-4; possibly TRBD1 for D (6 bases). The CDR3 length is 14 residues. Trimming took 5 bases from V and 7 from J, leaving 15 bases between them. Germline V gives CDR1 SGHNT, CDR2 YYREEE (reference sequence). The CDR3: CASSHDRTSEKLFF. CDR3 nucleotides: TGTGCCAGCAGTCACGACAGGACAAGTGAAAAACTGTTTTTT.

This rearrangement joins TRBV28 to TRBJ2-7; TRBD1 matches 7 bases. The ends lost 4 bases at V and 1 base at J; junction bases unmatched: 10. This CDR3 region has 16 residues. Germline CDR1 reads MDHEN; CDR2 reads SYDVKM. The CDR3 region has the DNA TGTGCCAGCAGTTCACTCGCCGGGACAGATTCCTACGAGCAGTACTTC. This codes for CASSSLAGTDSYEQYF.

This clone was picked up a small number of times. The germline gene is not matched at one end of the junction; a read error may be the cause. The chain is built from TRBV27 and TRBJ1-2; weak D call: TRBD1 (6 bases). CDR3 length equals 12 residues. The germline CDR1 and CDR2 sequences are MNHEY and SMNVEV (reference sequence). CDR3 sequence reads: CAGAIGNYGYTF. CDR3 coding DNA: TGCGCGGGGGCCATCGGAAACTATGGCTACACCTTC.

This chain connects TRBV5-1 to TRBJ2-3; weak D call: TRBD2 (5 bases). Germline values: CDR1 SGHRS, CDR2 YFSETQ. Deletions cut 5 bases from V and 6 bases from J, with 13 bases between. The CDR3 consists of 13 residues. As DNA, the CDR3 is TGCGCCAGCAGTAGTTCCGGGGATGATACGCAGTATTTT. Translated, it gives CASSSSGDDTQYF.

V and J are TRBV7-2 and TRBJ1-6; possible D gene TRBD1, 5 bases. There are 14 residues in the CDR3. Germline values: CDR1 SGHTA, CDR2 FQGNSA. Deletions cut 4 bases from V and 10 bases from J, with 14 bases between. CDR3 sequence (DNA): TGTGCCAGCAGCTGGGGCGGGGTGCAATCACCCCTCCACTTT. Translating gives CASSWGGVQSPLHF.

This chain uses TRBV19 with TRBJ2-2, with a weak D call TRBD1 (7 bases). The CDR3 is 14 amino acids. Trimming took 6 bases from V and 5 from J, leaving 13 bases between them. CDR1 is LNHDA, CDR2 SQIVND, per germline (reference sequence). DNA for the CDR3: TGTGCCAGTAGACCCGCGGGACAGACCGGGGAGCTGTTTTTT. Protein product: CASRPAGQTGELFF.